The next 11 T cell receptor beta chains were all read from a single sample in a study of beta chain features in type 1 diabetes. General observations from the study: Shortening that was moderate but significant affected the TCRB CDR3s of Type 1 diabetes patients in all four CD4+ subsets.

Their antigens remain unidentified. The sequenced template was cDNA made from the entire isolated RNA. This table comes from immunoSEQ multiplex PCR, and its TCRdb copy is limited to in-frame clones, with some not included. The sample yields some 350,000 clones, roughly 14% seen once. Sequenced: naive CD4+ T cells from blood. All receptors come from a young woman with type 1 diabetes.

The chain uses TRBV5-6 and TRBJ2-7; 8 bases agree with TRBD1. The V gene's germline CDR1 is SGHDT and CDR2 YYEEEE. The CDR3 consists of 14 residues. Trimming at V came to 4 bases and at J to 1 base, leaving 4 bases not matched to a gene. The CDR3: CASSPWTGSYEQYF. CDR3 in DNA: TGTGCCAGCAGCCCCTGGACAGGGTCCTACGAGCAGTACTTC.

J is TRBJ2-1 and V is TRBV7-3, with D maybe TRBD2 (5 bases). V was pared by 1 base and J by 1 base, with 17 bases between. The CDR3 contains 18 residues. Germline V gives CDR1 SGHTA, CDR2 FQGTGA. The CDR3 bases are TGTGCCAGCAGCTTAAGAGGCCCAGCGGCTGGTTCCTACAATGAGCAGTTCTTC. Residues: CASSLRGPAAGSYNEQFF.

This clone has a handful of counts. J is TRBJ2-3 and V is TRBV27; TRBD2 might be the D (5 bases). V lost 3 bases, J lost 0 bases, and 7 bases lay in between. Germline CDR1 and CDR2: MNHEY and SMNVEV (reference sequence). This CDR3 has 14 residues. The CDR3 DNA follows: TGTGCCAGCAGTTTCGGAGGAAGCACAGATACGCAGTATTTT. Amino acids: CASSFGGSTDTQYF.

This clone has only a few counts. The chain recombines TRBV9 with TRBJ2-3, with 8 positions matching TRBD1. Trimming at V came to 4 bases and at J to 2 bases, leaving 9 bases not matched to a gene. CDR3 length: 16 residues. Looked up from germline, CDR1 is SGDLS and CDR2 is YYNGEE. The CDR3, as DNA: TGTGCCAGCAGCTCCTGGACAGGGCCCCTCACAGATACGCAGTATTTT. Its translation is CASSSWTGPLTDTQYF.

This clone was seen more than once but under ten times. The chain recombines TRBV7-2 with TRBJ2-7, with 10 bases identical to TRBD1. V lost 4 bases to trimming and J lost 2 bases; unmatched junction nucleotides: 5. Per the germline V gene, CDR1 is SGHTA and CDR2 is FQGNSA. The CDR3 totals 15 residues. The CDR3 here is CASSSGQGRTYEQYV. CDR3 DNA sequence: TGTGCCAGCAGCTCGGGACAGGGGAGAACCTACGAGCAGTACGTC.

The chain employs TRBV28 and TRBJ2-1; 11 bases map to TRBD2. V lost 5 bases, J lost 1 base, and 4 bases stayed unmatched. The CDR3 consists of 16 residues. Germline V gives CDR1 MDHEN, CDR2 SYDVKM. The CDR3 sequence: CASSHRLAGSYNEQFF. Written as DNA, the CDR3 is TGTGCCAGCAGTCATCGACTAGCGGGGTCCTACAATGAGCAGTTCTTC.

The V call is TRBV2, the J call TRBJ2-5; D is possibly TRBD2 (5 bases). The CDR3 runs 11 residues. Trimming shortened V by 2 bases and J by 7 bases, and 5 bases separated the two germline ends. From germline, CDR1 is SNHLY and CDR2 FYNNEI. CDR3 sequence: CASSESGTQYF. The CDR3 nucleotides are TGTGCCAGCAGTGAAAGCGGGACCCAGTACTTC.

This clone appeared a few times. V and J are TRBV20-1 and TRBJ2-5, with no clear D. Germline V lookup: CDR1 DFQATT, CDR2 SNEGSKA (reference sequence). The CDR3 consists of 11 residues. Deletions cut 3 bases from V and 2 bases from J, with 4 bases between. Here the CDR3 reads CSARTQETQYF. In nucleotides, the CDR3 is TGCAGTGCTAGGACACAAGAGACCCAGTACTTC.

CDR3 amino acids: CASSIRRLSGLETQYF. The CDR3 DNA follows: TGTGCCAGTAGTATCCGACGATTAAGCGGGTTGGAGACCCAGTACTTC. This chain links TRBV19 with TRBJ2-5; maybe TRBD2 (6 bases). The CDR3 spans 16 residues. The V end was cut by 3 bases, the J end by 5 bases, with 19 bases between. Germline V gene data show CDR1 as LNHDA and CDR2 as SQIVND (reference sequence).

Only a few counts were recorded for this clone. V gene TRBV7-2 combines with J gene TRBJ2-3; 9 bases map to TRBD2. Germline V gene lookup returns CDR1 SGHTA and CDR2 FQGNSA. The junction had 10 bases not matched to a gene; V was cut back by 1 base and J by 2 bases. CDR3 length: 18 amino acids. CDR3 protein: CASSLDRIAGEHTDTQYF. The CDR3 region has the DNA TGTGCCAGCAGCTTAGATAGGATAGCGGGAGAACACACAGATACGCAGTATTTT. Together with reference TRBV7-2 and TRBJ2-3, the CDR3 gives the full variable domain: GAGVSQSPSNKVTEKGKDVELRCDPISGHTALYWYRQSLGQGLEFLIYFQGNSAPDKSGLPSDRFSAERTGGSVSTLTIQRTQQEDSAVYLCASSLDRIAGEHTDTQYFGPGTRLTVL.

This chain connects TRBV11-2 to TRBJ1-2; 9 nucleotides align to TRBD1. Germline V gene sequence: CDR1 SGHAT, CDR2 FQNNGV. The CDR3 has 15 residues. The ends lost 2 bases at V and 0 bases at J; junction bases unmatched: 1. The CDR3 DNA reads TGTGCCAGCAGCTTAAGGGACAGGGCTAACTATGGCTACACCTTC. Amino acid sequence: CASSLRDRANYGYTF.